The 21 T cell receptor beta chains below were found in one sample sequenced in a study of shared clonotypes between healthy human individuals. This table comes from immunoSEQ multiplex PCR, and its TCRdb copy is limited to in-frame clones, with some not included. The table lists about 610,000 clones, roughly 97% of them singletons. The sample was naive CD4+ T cells sorted from blood. Sample subset: CD45RA+ positively selected. Receptor source: a woman aged 30 to 39 in good health.

The chain links TRBV9 to TRBJ2-5, with 8 bases lining up with TRBD1. In germline, CDR1 is SGDLS, CDR2 YYNGEE. The CDR3 totals 16 residues. Losses at the gene ends were 2 bases for V and 2 bases for J; bases not matched to a gene: 8. CDR3 protein: CASSVGLRDRQETQYF. The CDR3, as DNA: TGTGCCAGCAGCGTCGGCCTCCGGGACAGGCAAGAGACCCAGTACTTC. Filled out from reference TRBV9 and TRBJ2-5, the complete variable domain reads DSGVTQTPKHLITATGQRVTLRCSPRSGDLSVYWYQQSLDQGLQFLIQYYNGEERAKGNILERFSAQQFPDLHSELNLSSLELGDSALYFCASSVGLRDRQETQYFGPGTRLLVL.

The chain employs TRBV19 and TRBJ1-5; a weak D match, TRBD1 (5 bases). Germline CDR1 reads LNHDA; CDR2 reads SQIVND (reference sequence). Trimming stripped 1 base from V and 4 bases from J, with 20 bases between. The length of the CDR3 is 18 residues. The CDR3 loop is CASSIGSPGPGTNQPQHF. The CDR3 DNA is TGTGCCAGTAGTATAGGAAGTCCGGGGCCAGGGACTAATCAGCCCCAGCATTTT.

The chain links TRBV19 to TRBJ1-1, with 7 bases lining up with TRBD1. The CDR3 is made up of 15 amino acids. CDR1 is LNHDA and CDR2 is SQIVND in the germline V gene (reference sequence). With 5 bases clipped from V and 1 base from J, the junction kept 7 bases outside the gene matches. The CDR3 spells CASSPNRGGNTEAFF. The CDR3 coding sequence is TGTGCCAGTAGTCCAAACAGGGGTGGGAACACTGAAGCTTTCTTT.

The J gene is TRBJ2-7, the V gene TRBV5-1; TRBD1 might be the D (5 bases). Germline lookup yields CDR1 SGHRS and CDR2 YFSETQ. Trimming took 4 bases from V and 3 from J, leaving 17 bases between them. This CDR3 contains 15 residues. CDR3 amino acids: CASSLVGHNYYEQYF. The CDR3 DNA follows: TGCGCCAGCAGCCTCGTAGGACACAATTACTACGAGCAGTACTTC.

As concerns this clone: Additional DNA sequences in this sample encode the identical CDR3. V gene TRBV28 combines with J gene TRBJ2-5; no firm D call. Trimming took 5 bases from V and 5 from J, leaving 6 bases between them. Per germline, CDR1 MDHEN and CDR2 SYDVKM. This CDR3 has 11 residues. For the CDR3, the DNA is TGTGCCAGCAGTGCAAGGGAGACCCAGTACTTC. Protein sequence: CASSARETQYF.

To note about this clone: Other nucleotide sequences in the sample specify the same CDR3. The chain employs TRBV28 and TRBJ2-7, with 10 bases lining up with TRBD1. Germline lookup yields CDR1 MDHEN and CDR2 SYDVKM. This CDR3 comprises 13 residues. V lost 6 bases, J lost 3 bases, and 2 bases stayed unmatched. This chain's CDR3 is CASRRTGGYEQYF. The CDR3 nucleotides are TGTGCCAGCAGGAGGACAGGGGGCTACGAGCAGTACTTC.

The rearrangement joins TRBV18 to TRBJ1-2; D not certain. Between the trimmed V and J ends, which lost 4 bases and 8 bases, there was a span of 23 bases. The CDR3 has 16 residues. Germline V gene lookup returns CDR1 KGHSH and CDR2 LQKENI. The CDR3 region is CASSRGDPSSSGGYTF. CDR3 nucleotides: TGTGCCAGCTCACGAGGCGACCCCTCGTCAAGTGGGGGCTACACCTTC.

This chain joins TRBV5-1 and TRBJ2-7, with 12 bases fitting TRBD1. Germline trimming cut 3 bases from V and 4 bases from J; bases unmatched to any gene: 5. Germline V gene sequence: CDR1 SGHRS, CDR2 YFSETQ. This CDR3 comprises 15 residues. CDR3 residues: CASSSGTGGVYEQYF. In DNA form, the CDR3 reads TGCGCCAGCAGCTCGGGGACAGGGGGCGTGTACGAGCAGTACTTC.

CDR3: CASSQKKQGLGYGYTF. DNA of the CDR3: TGTGCCAGCAGCCAAAAAAAACAGGGTTTGGGTTATGGCTACACCTTC. The V call is TRBV5-4, the J call TRBJ1-2, with D perhaps matching TRBD1 (6 bases). Trimming cost V 4 bases and J 5 bases, with 21 bases left between them. The CDR3 runs to 16 residues. Per germline, CDR1 SGHNT and CDR2 YYREEE (reference sequence).

The rearrangement uses TRBV28 and TRBJ1-3; D ambiguous. The CDR3 is 14 amino acids. V was pared by 6 bases and J by 0 bases, with 9 bases between. In germline, CDR1 is MDHEN, CDR2 SYDVKM. The CDR3 DNA follows: TGTGCCAGCAGGGGTCAGAACTCTGGAAACACCATATATTTT. Encoded protein: CASRGQNSGNTIYF.

The chain employs TRBV5-1 and TRBJ1-4, with D unresolved. Germline values: CDR1 SGHRS, CDR2 YFSETQ. The CDR3 is 15 residues long. Trimming took off 0 bases at V and 5 bases at J, with 11 bases between the two ends. The CDR3 nucleotides read TGCGCCAGCAGCTTGGAACTACCCGAAAATGAAAAACTGTTTTTT. Amino acids: CASSLELPENEKLFF.

This chain links TRBV6-1 with TRBJ2-5; a weak D match, TRBD1 (6 bases). Germline assignment: CDR1 MNHNS and CDR2 SASEGT. This CDR3 contains 13 residues. V was cut by 10 bases and J by 3 bases, with 15 bases left in between. The CDR3 nucleotides are TGTGCCATCTCACAGGGTCGGGAAGAGACCCAGTACTTC. This gives the protein CAISQGREETQYF.

This chain links TRBV30 with TRBJ1-1, with a possible D match to TRBD1 (5 bases). With 3 bases removed from V and 5 bases from J, the gap between germline ends came to 13 bases. Germline V CDR1 and CDR2: GTSNPN, SVGIG (reference sequence). The CDR3 runs to 13 residues. The CDR3 sequence: CAWSRDEVTEAFF. Here the CDR3 DNA reads TGTGCCTGGAGCCGGGACGAAGTAACTGAAGCTTTCTTT.

This chain links TRBV6-1 with TRBJ2-1, with D tentatively TRBD1 (6 bases). CDR3 length equals 15 residues. V was cut by 5 bases and J by 5 bases, with 16 bases left in between. Germline values: CDR1 MNHNS, CDR2 SASEGT. The CDR3 is CASSPQGARDNEQFF. In DNA form, the CDR3 reads TGTGCCAGCAGTCCACAGGGAGCGAGGGACAATGAGCAGTTCTTC.

V usage is TRBV5-5 and J usage is TRBJ2-2, with D perhaps matching TRBD2 (6 bases). Trimming pared 2 bases from V and 0 bases from J, leaving 14 bases between. Per the germline V gene, CDR1 is SGHKS and CDR2 is YYEKEE (reference sequence). This CDR3 region has 17 residues. CDR3 coding DNA: TGTGCCAGCAGCTTAGGACTACCAATTTCGAACACCGGGGAGCTGTTTTTT. Translated: CASSLGLPISNTGELFF.

The rearrangement links TRBV28 to TRBJ2-5; weak D call: TRBD1 (6 bases). TRBJ2-7 explains the end of the DNA better; the J call may be wrong. This CDR3 is 13 amino acids long. Germline CDR1 and CDR2: MDHEN and SYDVKM. This CDR3 reads CASSLDSSYEQYF. Written as DNA, the CDR3 is TGTGCCAGCAGTTTGGACAGCTCCTACGAGCAGTACTTC.

The chain recombines TRBV5-1 with TRBJ2-2; 7 bases are a match to TRBD2. The CDR3 is 16 amino acids. After removal of 2 bases from V and 1 base from J, the junction contained 5 bases not matched to a gene. Germline loops: CDR1 SGHRS, CDR2 YFSETQ. DNA for the CDR3: TGCGCCAGCAGCTTAGCTAGCGGAGTGAACACCGGGGAGCTGTTTTTT. Its translation is CASSLASGVNTGELFF.

The chain uses TRBV19 and TRBJ2-1, with D perhaps TRBD1 (6 bases). The germline gives CDR1 LNHDA, CDR2 SQIVND (reference sequence). The CDR3 sequence is 13 residues long. Trimming stripped 10 bases from V and 0 bases from J, with 10 bases between. The CDR3 region has the DNA TGTGCCACTAAGGACAGCTCCTACAATGAGCAGTTCTTC. As protein: CATKDSSYNEQFF.

This clone appeared once. The V and J genes are TRBV28 and TRBJ2-3, with D perhaps TRBD2 (6 bases). Germline loops: CDR1 MDHEN, CDR2 SYDVKM. The CDR3 is made up of 14 amino acids. Trimming pared 7 bases from V and 1 base from J, leaving 12 bases between. The CDR3 DNA sequence: TGTGCCAGCAAGGCGTGGGGGGGCACAGATACGCAGTATTTT. This gives the protein CASKAWGGTDTQYF.

The chain uses TRBV27 and TRBJ2-7; 11 bases align to TRBD2. In germline, CDR1 is MNHEY, CDR2 SMNVEV (reference sequence). The CDR3 length is 15 residues. The V and J ends lost 7 bases and 5 bases, in that order; junction bases with no gene match: 10. The CDR3 coding sequence is TGTGCCAGCAAACTAGCGGGAGTTGATTTTAACGAGCAGTACTTC. This gives the protein CASKLAGVDFNEQYF.

With respect to this clone: This same CDR3 is encoded by further DNA sequences in the sample. The chain combines TRBV27 with TRBJ2-7, with 7 positions matching TRBD1. CDR3 length: 14 amino acids. Germline CDR1 is MNHEY and CDR2 is SMNVEV (reference sequence). J gave up 2 bases and V 5 bases, and 6 bases lay outside the gene matches. CDR3 DNA sequence: TGTGCCAGCAGTCCACGACAGGGCCCCTACGAGCAGTACTTC. Residues: CASSPRQGPYEQYF.